Sequencing of this T cell receptor beta chain was carried out in a study of blood T cell repertoires in COVID-19. Study-wide context: Specimens from acute and convalescent COVID-19 originated in the United States, Italy and Spain.

This CDR3 is built from 18 residues. CDR1 is SGHDT, CDR2 YYEEEE, per germline. With V trimmed by 4 bases and J by 0 bases, 5 bases remained unmatched. Original data processing: Counts of nucleated cells, estimated from reference gene primer amplification, were obtained. Clones were sequenced by immunoSEQ multiplex PCR, and TCRdb holds only the in-frame ones, with some missing. Clone size and V and J calls were adopted from that table, with D and trimming inferred from the DNA. Of under 400,000 clones in the sample, nearly 90% were seen once. The clonotype was recovered from a man younger than 35 with active or convalescent COVID-19. The chain has TRBV5-6 and TRBJ2-1; 15 bases agree with TRBD2. The sequenced sample was peripheral blood. The CDR3 spells CASSTGLAGGGSYNEQFF. CDR3 nucleotides: TGTGCCAGCAGCACCGGACTAGCGGGAGGGGGCTCCTACAATGAGCAGTTCTTC. Variable domain in full (rest from reference TRBV5-6 and TRBJ2-1): DAGVTQSPTHLIKTRGQQVTLRCSPKSGHDTVSWYQQALGQGPQFIFQYYEEEERQRGNFPDRFSGHQFPNYSSELNVNALLLGDSALYLCASSTGLAGGGSYNEQFFGPGTRLTVL.